These T cell receptor beta chains were read from a single sample in a study of cytomegalovirus exposure and HLA in healthy donors. Measured with immunoSEQ multiplex PCR; TCRdb has only the in-frame clones, and not every one. The sample records 150,000 to 200,000 clones, 87% being singletons. Sequenced input: PBMCs. The receptors derive from a woman in her twenties or thirties in good health and CMV-seronegative. The CDR3 runs from the conserved cysteine through the conserved F or W. Each record gives: clone size, J gene, D gene, V gene, CDR3 DNA, CDR3 protein. The D gene is left open where the match is weak. Some rows have no size entry. The others give once, few or many, or a class for an expanded clone.

>-|TRBJ2-7|-|TRBV19
TGTGCCAGTAGTGAGATTCTATCCTCCTACGAGCAGTACTTC
CASSEILSSYEQYF
>-|TRBJ2-1|TRBD2|TRBV7-7
TGTGCTAGCAGCTTACTAGCGGGGGGGGATAATGAGCAGTTCTTC
CASSLLAGGDNEQFF
>-|TRBJ1-5|TRBD1|TRBV19
TGTGCCAGTAGTATGGGACGAGGAATAGGGACAGTCAATCAGCCCCAGCATTTT
CASSMGRGIGTVNQPQHF
>-|TRBJ2-3|-|TRBV7-9
TGTGCCAGCAGCCAAAGAGGGCCCTTCGACGGCACAGATACGCAGTATTTT
CASSQRGPFDGTDTQYF
>once|TRBJ1-1|-|TRBV7-9
TGTGCCAGCAGCTTAGTAGGGCAGGGTCACACTGAAGCTTTCTTT
CASSLVGQGHTEAFF
>-|TRBJ1-1|-|TRBV29-1
TGCAGCGTTGAGGGGGGGGCTGAAGCTTTCTTT
CSVEGGAEAFF
>-|TRBJ2-6|-|TRBV18
TGTGCCAGCTCACCAGCGGCCCACTCTGGGGCCAACGTCCTGACTTTC
CASSPAAHSGANVLTF
>few|TRBJ2-7|-|TRBV18
TGTGCCAGCTCACCAGGGGGCGAAAGCTTCCACGAGCAGTACTTC
CASSPGGESFHEQYF
>-|TRBJ2-1|-|TRBV7-9
TGTGCCAGCAGCTTAGGTGAGGGATTGGGGAATGAGCAGTTCTTC
CASSLGEGLGNEQFF
>-|TRBJ2-5|TRBD2|TRBV27
TGTGCCAGCAGTTTATCCGGGCTAGCGGGGGAGCGGGAGACCCAGTACTTC
CASSLSGLAGERETQYF
>-|TRBJ1-6|-|TRBV12-2
TGTGCAATAAGGGGCGGGGGGCCCTCCTATAATTCACCCCTCCACTTT
CAIRGGGPSYNSPLHF
>-|TRBJ2-2|-|TRBV5-1
TGCGCCAGCAGCTTGGTCCCCGTCCGGGGCACCGGGGAGCTGTTTTTT
CASSLVPVRGTGELFF
>-|TRBJ2-1|TRBD2|TRBV9
TGTGCCAGCAGCGTAGGGGGTAGCGGGGGGGCCGGCAATGAGCAGTTCTTC
CASSVGGSGGAGNEQFF
>-|TRBJ2-5|-|TRBV5-4
TGTGCCAGCAGCTATGGGACAAATCAAGAGACCCAGTACTTC
CASSYGTNQETQYF
>-|TRBJ2-5|-|TRBV5-6
TGTGCCAGCAGCTCCCCAGGGGCGGGAGAGACCCAGTACTTC
CASSSPGAGETQYF
>-|TRBJ2-3|-|TRBV5-1
TGCGCCAGCAGCGTGGATTATGGGGGGGCCTGGGATACGCAGTATTTT
CASSVDYGGAWDTQYF
>-|TRBJ2-3|-|TRBV5-6
TGTGCCAGCAGCTTGCCTCGAGGAACGCAGTATTTT
CASSLPRGTQYF
>-|TRBJ2-7|-|TRBV5-4
TGTGCCAGCAGCGGGGAGGTCCCCTACGAGCAGTACTTC
CASSGEVPYEQYF
>many|TRBJ1-2|-|TRBV19
TGTGCCAGTAGTATAGGAGGGATCTATGGCTACACCTTC
CASSIGGIYGYTF
>-|TRBJ2-5|-|TRBV4-1
TGCGCCAGCAGCCAAGCCGCGGGTCAGAGAGTCGGGACCCAGTACTTC
CASSQAAGQRVGTQYF
>-|TRBJ2-1|TRBD2|TRBV19
TGTGCCAGTACCCAGACTAGCGGGGGCCCACCGTACAATGAGCAGTTCTTC
CASTQTSGGPPYNEQFF
>few|TRBJ1-6|-|TRBV6-1
TGTGCCAGCAGTGAGCGCGGGGAGGAGTCACCCCTCCACTTT
CASSERGEESPLHF
>-|TRBJ2-7|TRBD1|TRBV5-1
TGCGCCAGCAGCTTTAAACAGGGGACCTCCTACGAGCAGTACTTC
CASSFKQGTSYEQYF
>-|TRBJ1-3|-|TRBV13
TGTGCCAGCAGCCCCGGTGAAGGGGCGGGAAACACCATATATTTT
CASSPGEGAGNTIYF
>-|TRBJ1-6|-|TRBV7-2
TGTGCCAGCAGCTTACCACAGGACGGACGCCCGTATTCACCCCTCCACTTT
CASSLPQDGRPYSPLHF
>-|TRBJ1-2|TRBD1|TRBV7-9
TGTGCCAGCAGCTCACCCAGGGGGCGAAGTGGTTATGGCTACACCTTC
CASSSPRGRSGYGYTF
>-|TRBJ2-1|TRBD2|TRBV27
TGTGCCAGCAGTCCCGAATGGGGGGGTATTGAGCAGTTCTTC
CASSPEWGGIEQFF
>-|TRBJ2-3|TRBD1|TRBV6-4
TGTGCCAGCAGTGACGGGACAGGGAGTTCAGATACGCAGTATTTT
CASSDGTGSSDTQYF
>-|TRBJ1-2|TRBD1|TRBV7-8
TGTGCCAGCAGCCAAGGGGACAGGGGAGCGTTCTATGGCTACACCTTC
CASSQGDRGAFYGYTF
>-|TRBJ1-6|TRBD1|TRBV27
TGTGCCAGCAGTTTAGGACAGGGGGGTTCACCCCTCCACTTT
CASSLGQGGSPLHF
>-|TRBJ2-7|-|TRBV6-6
TGTGCCAGCAGTTTAGCTTACTCCTACGAGCAGTACTTC
CASSLAYSYEQYF
>-|TRBJ2-1|TRBD2|TRBV19
TGTGCCAGTAGTATTAGCGGGGGACCCTACAATGAGCAGTTCTTC
CASSISGGPYNEQFF